Below are 7 T cell receptor beta chains sequenced from a single sample in a study of a mutant IDH1 vaccine in newly diagnosed glioma. Method: immunoSEQ multiplex PCR; TCRdb's copy keeps in-frame clones and lacks some. The table includes 20,000 to 25,000 clones, over 75% detected once. The time point denotes: baseline, week 1 (first vaccination visit). Specified treatment: pre-vaccination baseline after standard-of-care therapy. Sequences were derived from PBMCs, sampled from a glioma patient treated with radiotherapy, temozolomide or both. All receptors derive from a man aged 35 to 55 with glioma.

The genes are TRBV6-1 and TRBJ1-5; 9 bases are a match to TRBD1. Unmatched junction bases numbered 14, after V lost 4 bases and J lost 7 bases. Germline V gene lookup returns CDR1 MNHNS and CDR2 SASEGT. This CDR3 has 17 amino acids. The CDR3: CASSGLTGTGLGQPQHF. CDR3 DNA sequence: TGTGCCAGCAGTGGGTTGACCGGGACAGGGTTAGGCCAGCCCCAGCATTTT.

This clone was found a few times. The chain combines TRBV29-1 with TRBJ1-2; D is possibly TRBD1 (5 bases). The V gene lost 4 bases and the J gene lost 6 bases, with 12 bases spanning the gap. Germline CDR1 reads SQVTM; CDR2 reads ANQGSEA. The CDR3 length is 12 residues. CDR3 bases: TGCAGCGTTGGTTCCAGGGTTGATGGCTACACCTTC. Amino acids: CSVGSRVDGYTF. Drawing the rest from reference TRBV29-1 and TRBJ1-2, the complete variable domain is SAVISQKPSRDICQRGTSLTIQCQVDSQVTMMFWYRQQPGQSLTLIATANQGSEATYESGFVIDKFPISRPNLTFSTLTVSNMSPEDSSIYLCSVGSRVDGYTFGSGTRLTVV.

The chain uses TRBV5-8 and TRBJ2-7, with TRBD1 matching over 10 bases. After removal of 2 bases from V and 3 bases from J, the junction contained 5 bases not matched to a gene. Per the germline V gene, CDR1 is SGHTS and CDR2 is YDEGEE. CDR3 length: 15 residues. CDR3: CASSLRGQGYYEQYF. The DNA for the CDR3 is TGTGCCAGCAGCTTAAGGGGACAGGGGTACTACGAGCAGTACTTC. Complete variable domain (other parts from reference TRBV5-8 and TRBJ2-7): EAGVTQSPTHLIKTRGQQATLRCSPISGHTSVYWYQQALGLGLQFLLWYDEGEERNRGNFPPRFSGRQFPNYSSELNVNALELEDSALYLCASSLRGQGYYEQYFGPGTRLTVT.

The chain has TRBV5-7 and TRBJ2-3, with no clear D. TRBV5-7 is an open reading frame whose function is uncertain. CDR3 size: 11 residues. The V end lost 4 bases, the J end lost 5 bases, and 5 bases lay between the germline ends. The CDR3 DNA reads TGTGCCAGCAGCCCCCGAGATACGCAGTATTTT. Residues: CASSPRDTQYF.

This clone was recorded a few times. The gene calls are TRBV30 and TRBJ1-1; D not certain. Trimming removed 1 base at V and 1 base at J, with 10 bases between. The CDR3 extends over 14 amino acids. Germline V gene data show CDR1 as GTSNPN and CDR2 as SVGIG (reference sequence). CDR3: CAWSEGIQNTEAFF. In nucleotides, the CDR3 is TGTGCCTGGAGTGAAGGGATCCAGAACACTGAAGCTTTCTTT.

This sequence joins TRBV6-6 and TRBJ1-2; D unresolved. This CDR3 is built from 14 residues. The germline gives CDR1 MNHNY, CDR2 SVGAGI (reference sequence). The ends were cut back, 2 bases at V and 0 bases at J, with 7 bases in the middle. The CDR3 DNA reads as TGTGCCAGCAGTTACAACCCATCTAACTATGGCTACACCTTC. It is translated as CASSYNPSNYGYTF.

This chain joins TRBV27 and TRBJ2-5; the D call may be TRBD1 or TRBD2 (6 bases each). This CDR3 comprises 14 residues. Deletions cut 5 bases from V and 4 bases from J, with 14 bases between. The germline gives CDR1 MNHEY, CDR2 SMNVEV (reference sequence). CDR3 in amino acids: CASSPVRGAETQYF. CDR3 nucleotide sequence: TGTGCCAGCAGTCCCGTTAGGGGGGCAGAGACCCAGTACTTC.